These 15 T cell receptor beta chains were all obtained from the same sample, sequenced in a study of T cells in Graves' hyperthyroidism and ophthalmopathy (dated by TCRdb to the late 2010s). The library came from multiplex PCR. Sequencing relied on an Illumina HiSeq 2000. The TCR beta CDR3 regions were amplified from the RNA transcripts. The first round of RT-PCR for the TCR CDR3 was performed with the HTBI primer set and the Qiagen OneStep RT-PCR kit. The public reads were quality trimmed at Q25 with fastp and then assembled into clones with MiXCR by TCRdb, keeping productive beta chains. CDR3 protein duplicates are merged, each entry listing the most common genes and DNA. The sample table holds over 700,000 distinct CDR3 sequences, of which 35% to 45% were seen once. The ten most abundant clones make up about 8.9% of the sample. The specimen sequenced was blood. These receptors all stem from a man between 18 and 35 years old with Graves' hyperthyroidism.

This clonotype appeared a few times. V and J are TRBV12-3 or TRBV12-4 and TRBJ1-5, with D uncertain. V lost 8 bases, J lost 0 bases, and 14 bases lay in between. This CDR3 region has 15 residues. DNA for the CDR3: TGTGCCAGCTCCGCGATGGGCCATAGCAATCAGCCCCAGCATTTT. Translation: CASSAMGHSNQPQHF.

This clonotype has at least ten counts. CDR3 nucleotides: TGTGCCAGCAGCGTAGAAGGGGACAGGCGGTATGAGACCCAGTACTTC. Protein: CASSVEGDRRYETQYF. The gene calls are TRBV9 and TRBJ2-5; TRBD1 agrees at 8 bases. V dropped 0 bases and J dropped 5; count of bases not matched to a gene: 9. Per germline, CDR1 SGDLS and CDR2 YYNGEE. This CDR3 region has 16 residues.

This clonotype was counted many times. V and J are TRBV13 and TRBJ1-2, with a weak D call TRBD1 (5 bases). The length of the CDR3 is 14 residues. Germline V CDR1 and CDR2: PRHDT, FYEKMQ (reference sequence). V lost 2 bases, J lost 10 bases, and 17 bases lay in between. CDR3 coding DNA: TGTGCCAGCAGCTTAACAGTCCCAATGGGGGACTACACCTTC. Translated, it gives CASSLTVPMGDYTF.

This chain links TRBV6-5 with TRBJ1-5, with D unclear. The CDR3 runs 13 residues. Germline V gene sequence: CDR1 MNHEY, CDR2 SVGAGI. Trimming shortened V by 4 bases and J by 4 bases, and 8 bases separated the two germline ends. CDR3 protein: CASSSLQNQPQHF. CDR3 sequence (DNA): TGTGCCAGCAGTTCCCTTCAAAATCAGCCCCAGCATTTT.

The table lists this clonotype with a few counts. The genes are TRBV2 and TRBJ2-7; a possible D gene is TRBD2 (6 bases). The CDR3 contains 15 residues. The germline V and J ends were trimmed by 2 bases and 6 bases, with 17 bases remaining between them. Germline V gene sequence: CDR1 SNHLY, CDR2 FYNNEI. The CDR3 is CASSESRGNLREQYF. CDR3 DNA: TGTGCCAGCAGTGAATCTCGGGGGAACCTACGCGAGCAGTACTTC. Full variable domain (rest looked up from reference TRBV2 and TRBJ2-7): EPEVTQTPSHQVTQMGQEVILRCVPISNHLYFYWYRQILGQKVEFLVSFYNNEISEKSEIFDDQFSVERPDGSNFTLKIRSTKLEDSAMYFCASSESRGNLREQYFGPGTRLTVT.

Points on this clonotype: Since the CDR3 does not end with the conserved phenylalanine or tryptophan, this likely comes from a read error. No DNA is shown, since the ends of the CDR3 on it are uncertain; the CDR3 is the one TCRdb lists. The V gene is TRBV9, the J gene TRBJ1-5; the table's D gene call, TRBD1, was not cross checked with the DNA. Germline V gives CDR1 SGDLS, CDR2 YYNGEE. The CDR3 numbers 9 amino acids, ends counted. The CDR3 sequence is CASSATVQA.

This clonotype was counted at least ten times. The chain joins TRBV12-3 or TRBV12-4 to TRBJ2-5, with D possibly matching TRBD2 (6 bases). The CDR3 contains 13 residues. Trimming removed 4 bases at V and 2 bases at J, with 8 bases between. CDR3 in amino acids: CASSSGTQETQYF. CDR3 sequence (DNA): TGTGCCAGCAGTTCCGGGACTCAAGAGACCCAGTACTTC.

This chain links TRBV11-2 with TRBJ1-1, with D uncertain. CDR3 length equals 15 residues. The V end lost 5 bases, the J end lost 1 base, and 14 bases lay between the germline ends. Germline-derived CDR1 and CDR2 are SGHAT and FQNNGV. The CDR3 sequence: CASSNRGRGNTEAFF. CDR3 DNA sequence: TGTGCCAGCAGCAACCGAGGCCGAGGGAACACTGAAGCTTTCTTT. Variable domain in full (rest from reference TRBV11-2 and TRBJ1-1): EAGVAQSPRYKIIEKRQSVAFWCNPISGHATLYWYQQILGQGPKLLIQFQNNGVVDDSQLPKDRFSAERLKGVDSTLKIQPAKLEDSAVYLCASSNRGRGNTEAFFGQGTRLTVV.

On this clonotype itself: A read error may account for a junction end that differs from germline. V gene TRBV2 combines with J gene TRBJ1-5; tentative D call: TRBD1 (5 bases). The germline V gene has CDR1 SNHLY and CDR2 FYNNEI. The CDR3 spans 13 residues. CDR3 in DNA: TGTGCCATCAGTGAAACCAGGGCAGAGCCCCAGCATTTT. It is translated as CAISETRAEPQHF.

This clonotype was picked up many times. This rearrangement joins TRBV19 to TRBJ1-1; 7 bases map to TRBD1. The germline V gene has CDR1 LNHDA and CDR2 SQIVND (reference sequence). This CDR3 is built from 14 residues. Germline trimming cut 3 bases from V and 4 bases from J; bases unmatched to any gene: 5. The CDR3 protein is CASSMWTGTTEAFF. CDR3 nucleotide sequence: TGTGCCAGTAGTATGTGGACAGGAACCACTGAAGCTTTCTTT.

A few counts support this clonotype. The rearrangement links TRBV6-1 to TRBJ2-7; D might be TRBD1 or TRBD2, each matching 6 bases. Trimming took off 8 bases at V and 2 bases at J, with 19 bases between the two ends. Germline assignment: CDR1 MNHNS and CDR2 SASEGT. The CDR3 consists of 15 residues. The chain's CDR3 is CASRIGGSWAYEQYF. CDR3 bases: TGTGCCAGCCGAATAGGGGGGAGTTGGGCCTACGAGCAGTACTTC.

The chain joins TRBV19 to TRBJ2-7; 8 bases are shared with TRBD2. CDR3 size: 15 residues. V lost 3 bases and J lost 2; bases outside the gene matches: 6. Germline V gene lookup returns CDR1 LNHDA and CDR2 SQIVND (reference sequence). DNA of the CDR3: TGTGCCAGTAGTATCGTCTTAGCGGGACCCTACGAGCAGTACTTC. It translates to CASSIVLAGPYEQYF.

The chain recombines TRBV10-3 with TRBJ1-2; 10 positions match TRBD1. V lost 2 bases and J lost 6; bases outside the gene matches: 3. CDR1 is ENHRY and CDR2 is SYGVKD in the germline V gene. This CDR3 spans 14 amino acids. The CDR3 DNA is TGTGCCATCAGTGAGCCGGGACAGGGGAATGGCTACACCTTC. Residues: CAISEPGQGNGYTF.

This clonotype came up many times. This chain connects TRBV29-1 to TRBJ2-2; 9 bases are shared with TRBD1. V lost 6 bases to trimming and J lost 6 bases; unmatched junction nucleotides: 8. Germline V lookup: CDR1 SQVTM, CDR2 ANQGSEA. This CDR3 spans 14 amino acids. The CDR3 DNA is TGCAGCGTCACCTCCGGGACAGGGTCCGGGGAGCTGTTTTTT. Amino acid sequence: CSVTSGTGSGELFF.

This clonotype came up many times. This chain joins TRBV2 and TRBJ1-1, with unresolved D. V lost 7 bases, J lost 7 bases, and 13 bases lay in between. Germline V gene sequence: CDR1 SNHLY, CDR2 FYNNEI. This CDR3 has 12 residues. CDR3 loop: CASNTGTLEAFF. In nucleotides, the CDR3 is TGTGCCAGCAACACGGGCACACTTGAAGCTTTCTTT. The full variable domain, its missing parts supplied by reference TRBV2 and TRBJ1-1, is EPEVTQTPSHQVTQMGQEVILRCVPISNHLYFYWYRQILGQKVEFLVSFYNNEISEKSEIFDDQFSVERPDGSNFTLKIRSTKLEDSAMYFCASNTGTLEAFFGQGTRLTVV.